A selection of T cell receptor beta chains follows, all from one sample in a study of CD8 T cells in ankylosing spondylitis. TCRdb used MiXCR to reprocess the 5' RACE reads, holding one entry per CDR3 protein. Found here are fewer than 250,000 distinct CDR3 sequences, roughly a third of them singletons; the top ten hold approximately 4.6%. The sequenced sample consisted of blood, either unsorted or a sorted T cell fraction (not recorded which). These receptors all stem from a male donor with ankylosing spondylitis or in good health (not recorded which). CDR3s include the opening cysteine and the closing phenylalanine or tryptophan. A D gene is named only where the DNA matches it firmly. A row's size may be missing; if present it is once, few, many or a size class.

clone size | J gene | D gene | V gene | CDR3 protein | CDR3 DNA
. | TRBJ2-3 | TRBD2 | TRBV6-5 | CASSYWAGGSTDTQYF | TGTGCCAGCAGTTACTGGGCGGGGGGTTCCACAGATACGCAGTATTTT
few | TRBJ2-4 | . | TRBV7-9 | CASSLAIAKNIQYF | TGTGCCAGCAGCTTAGCCATAGCCAAAAACATTCAGTACTTC
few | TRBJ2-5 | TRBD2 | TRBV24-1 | CATSDTSGGPPETQYF | TGTGCCACCAGTGACACTAGCGGGGGGCCCCCCGAGACCCAGTACTTC
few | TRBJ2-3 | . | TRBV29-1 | CSVRGDEDTQYF | TGCAGCGTTAGAGGGGATGAAGATACGCAGTATTTT
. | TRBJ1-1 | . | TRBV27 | CASSGTLNTEAFF | TGTGCCAGCAGTGGGACCTTGAACACTGAAGCTTTCTTT
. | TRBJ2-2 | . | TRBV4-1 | CASRRNQAENTGELFF | TGCGCCAGCAGACGAAACCAGGCAGAAAACACCGGGGAGCTGTTTTTT
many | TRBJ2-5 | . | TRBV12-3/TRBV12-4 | CASTLGETQYF | TGTGCCAGCACCCTAGGCGAGACCCAGTACTTC
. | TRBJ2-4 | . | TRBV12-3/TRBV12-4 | CASSLEPANIQYF | TGTGCCAGCAGTTTAGAACCGGCAAACATTCAGTACTTC
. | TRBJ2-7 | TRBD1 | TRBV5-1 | CASSLDRGRSYEQYF | TGCGCCAGCAGCTTGGACAGGGGGCGGTCCTACGAGCAGTACTTC
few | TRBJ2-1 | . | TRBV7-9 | CASSLGQFF | TGTGCCAGCAGCTTAGGGCAGTTCTTC
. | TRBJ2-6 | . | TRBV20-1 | CSARESSGANVLTF | TGCAGTGCTAGAGAGAGCTCTGGGGCCAACGTCCTGACTTTC
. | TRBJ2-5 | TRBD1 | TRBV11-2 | CASSLDGNRGVIGRTQYF | TGTGCCAGCAGCTTAGATGGGAACAGGGGCGTGATCGGGCGGACCCAGTACTTC
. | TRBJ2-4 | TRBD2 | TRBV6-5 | CASSFDPGGGNIQYF | TGTGCCAGCAGTTTTGACCCTGGGGGGGGAAACATTCAGTACTTC
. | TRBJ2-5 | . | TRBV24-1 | CATRGNQETQYF | TGTGCCACCAGGGGGAATCAAGAGACCCAGTACTTC
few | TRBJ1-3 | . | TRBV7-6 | CASSLTGTGKGNTIYF | TGTGCCAGCAGCTTAACCGGGACGGGGAAGGGAAACACCATATATTTT
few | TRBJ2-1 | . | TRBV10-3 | CAISVATEPKSEQFF | TGTGCCATCAGTGTTGCAACAGAGCCTAAATCGGAGCAGTTCTTC
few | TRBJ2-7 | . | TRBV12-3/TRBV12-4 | CASSLAPGFSEQYF | TGTGCCAGCAGTTTAGCCCCAGGGTTCTCCGAGCAGTACTTC
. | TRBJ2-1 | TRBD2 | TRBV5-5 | CASSLSGTTHNEQFF | TGTGCCAGCAGCTTGTCCGGGACTACCCACAATGAGCAGTTCTTC
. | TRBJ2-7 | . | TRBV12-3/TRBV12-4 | CASSLAAFSYEQYF | TGTGCCAGCAGTTTGGCAGCCTTCTCCTACGAGCAGTACTTC
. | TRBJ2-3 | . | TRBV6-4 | CASSDSAGGVDTQYF | TGTGCCAGCAGTGACTCGGCAGGGGGGGTGGATACGCAGTATTTT
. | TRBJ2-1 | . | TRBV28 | CASSLDTTYNEQFF | TGTGCCAGCAGTTTGGACACTACCTACAATGAGCAGTTCTTC
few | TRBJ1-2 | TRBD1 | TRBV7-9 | CASSPEGGGGYTF | TGTGCCAGCAGCCCTGAAGGGGGCGGAGGCTACACCTTC
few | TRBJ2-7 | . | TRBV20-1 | CSASSFPGQYF | TGCAGTGCTAGTTCCTTCCCGGGGCAGTACTTC
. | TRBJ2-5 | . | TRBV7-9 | CASSANQIETQYF | TGTGCCAGCAGCGCCAACCAAATCGAGACCCAGTACTTC
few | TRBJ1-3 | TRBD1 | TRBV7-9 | CAAGGQGAENTIYF | TGTGCCGCGGGAGGACAGGGGGCCGAAAACACCATATATTTT
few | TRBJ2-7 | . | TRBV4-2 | CASSQATGSSYEQYF | TGTGCCAGCAGCCAAGCTACGGGGAGCTCCTACGAGCAGTACTTC
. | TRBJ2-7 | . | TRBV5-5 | CASSLEQGGQYF | TGTGCCAGCAGCTTGGAACAGGGTGGGCAGTACTTC
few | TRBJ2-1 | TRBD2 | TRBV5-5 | CASSPERGGFHEQFF | TGTGCCAGCAGCCCGGAGCGGGGGGGCTTCCATGAGCAGTTCTTC
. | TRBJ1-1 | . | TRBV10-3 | CAITDIGDREAFF | TGTGCCATCACTGATATCGGTGATCGAGAAGCTTTCTTT
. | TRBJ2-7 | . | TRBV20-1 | CSARDPVRAYEQYF | TGCAGTGCTAGAGACCCCGTGAGGGCGTACGAGCAGTACTTC
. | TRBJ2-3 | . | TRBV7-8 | CASSLRDPDTQYF | TGTGCCAGCAGCCTCCGGGACCCTGATACGCAGTATTTT
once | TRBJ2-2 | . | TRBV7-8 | CASIEEDTGELFF | TGTGCCAGCATAGAAGAGGACACCGGGGAGCTGTTTTTT
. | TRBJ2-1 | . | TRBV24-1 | CATSDPNVRGNEQFF | TGTGCCACCAGTGACCCGAACGTTCGGGGGAATGAGCAGTTCTTC
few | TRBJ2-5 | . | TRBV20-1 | CSATNPKGIGETQYF | TGCAGTGCTACCAACCCAAAGGGGATCGGAGAGACCCAGTACTTC
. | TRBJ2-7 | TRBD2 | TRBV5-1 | CASSPPTSGDPSYEQYF | TGCGCCAGCAGCCCGCCGACTAGCGGGGACCCCTCCTACGAGCAGTACTTC